The 24 T cell receptor beta chains listed next were all sequenced from one sample in a study of blood T cell repertoires in COVID-19. Only in-frame clones appear in the TCRdb table, and some are missing; sequencing was by immunoSEQ multiplex PCR. The table includes about 170,000 clones, roughly 86% detected once. Sequenced input: peripheral blood. These receptors all stem from a man aged 50-59 years with active or convalescent COVID-19.

The chain links TRBV2 to TRBJ1-2; TRBD1 matches 7 bases. The CDR3 contains 13 residues. J lost 8 bases, V lost 3 bases, and 6 bases had no gene match. The germline V gene has CDR1 SNHLY and CDR2 FYNNEI. CDR3 residues: CASSETTRGGYTF. DNA of the CDR3: TGTGCCAGCAGTGAGACGACCAGGGGGGGCTACACCTTC.

The V gene is TRBV3-1 (or the pseudogene TRBV3-2), the J gene TRBJ2-1; the D gene is possibly TRBD1 (5 bases). The length of the CDR3 is 15 residues. Trimming stripped 3 bases from V and 6 bases from J, with 15 bases between. The germline V gene has CDR1 LGHDT and CDR2 YNNKEL (reference sequence). CDR3 residues: CASSQLWGPANEQFF. The CDR3 nucleotides read TGTGCCAGCAGCCAGCTCTGGGGCCCGGCCAATGAGCAGTTCTTC.

J is TRBJ1-4 and V is TRBV7-9; D is unclear. The CDR3 totals 14 residues. Trimming took 5 bases from V and 3 from J, leaving 10 bases between them. Looked up from germline, CDR1 is SEHNR and CDR2 is FQNEAQ (reference sequence). CDR3: CASSLGLSNEKLFF. The CDR3 nucleotides are TGTGCCAGCAGCCTAGGTCTGTCTAATGAAAAACTGTTTTTT.

The chain joins TRBV6-6 to TRBJ2-3; 12 positions agree with TRBD2. Germline CDR1 and CDR2: MNHNY and SVGAGI (reference sequence). V shed 6 bases and J 4 bases; nucleotides not matched to a gene: 5. The CDR3 runs 15 residues. The CDR3 protein is CASSLTSGGSDTQYF. In nucleotides, the CDR3 is TGTGCCAGCAGCCTGACTAGCGGGGGCTCAGATACGCAGTATTTT.

This chain uses TRBV6-1 with TRBJ1-5; TRBD1 is a possible D gene (6 bases). This CDR3 is built from 19 residues. CDR1 and CDR2 from the germline V gene are MNHNS and SASEGT. Between the trimmed V and J ends, which lost 4 bases and 2 bases, there was a span of 24 bases. The CDR3 DNA is TGTGCCAGCAGTGCAACCCGAGCTAGGGGGACAAGAGGCAATCAGCCCCAGCATTTT. Amino acids: CASSATRARGTRGNQPQHF.

The CDR3, as DNA: TGCGCCAGCAGCCAAGAAGGGAGCGGGGGCACAGATACGCAGTATTTT. This codes for CASSQEGSGGTDTQYF. V is TRBV4-1 and J is TRBJ2-3; 7 positions match TRBD2. This CDR3 region has 16 residues. The J segment lost 1 base and the V segment lost 0 bases, leaving 4 bases of the junction unmatched. Germline assignment: CDR1 MGHRA and CDR2 YSYEKL.

The genes are TRBV28 and TRBJ1-2, with 12 bases fitting TRBD1. Germline V gene data show CDR1 as MDHEN and CDR2 as SYDVKM. The CDR3 has 13 residues. V shed 6 bases, J shed 8 bases, and the junction held 4 bases outside the gene matches. CDR3 coding DNA: TGTGCCAGCAGGGGACAGGGGGCTTTGGGCTACACCTTC. It yields the protein CASRGQGALGYTF.

J is TRBJ1-5 and V is TRBV6-1, with TRBD1 matching over 7 bases. In germline, CDR1 is MNHNS, CDR2 SASEGT. The CDR3 runs 15 residues. V shed 3 bases and J 2 bases; nucleotides not matched to a gene: 4. The CDR3 DNA sequence: TGTGCCAGCAGTGACGCTACAGGGGGCAATCAGCCCCAGCATTTT. Translated, it gives CASSDATGGNQPQHF.

The chain couples TRBV24-1 to TRBJ2-7; 8 bases are shared with TRBD1. The CDR3 runs to 13 residues. The trim removed 5 bases at V and 5 bases at J, leaving 4 bases unmatched. CDR1 is KGHDR, CDR2 SFDVKD, per germline. Here the CDR3 reads CATSGAGGNEQYF. As DNA, the CDR3 is TGTGCCACCAGTGGGGCAGGGGGCAACGAGCAGTACTTC.

This clone was seen a few times. This chain links TRBV15 with TRBJ2-5; weak D call: TRBD2 (6 bases). Trimming stripped 2 bases from V and 1 base from J, with 17 bases between. CDR3 length equals 17 residues. CDR1 is LNHNV, CDR2 YYDKDF, per germline (reference sequence). This CDR3 reads CATSRHKPSASQETQYF. DNA for the CDR3: TGTGCCACCAGCAGACATAAGCCTAGCGCCTCCCAAGAGACCCAGTACTTC.

V is TRBV6-5 and J is TRBJ1-2, with D perhaps matching TRBD1 (5 bases). This CDR3 has 15 residues. Trimming shortened V by 0 bases and J by 4 bases, and 12 bases separated the two germline ends. The V gene's germline CDR1 is MNHEY and CDR2 SVGAGI. DNA of the CDR3: TGTGCCAGCAGTTACTCGAAAGGGGCCGGCTATGGCTACACCTTC. As protein: CASSYSKGAGYGYTF.

This clone was seen just once. The rearrangement joins TRBV7-9 to TRBJ1-5; D is possibly TRBD1 (5 bases). CDR3 size: 13 residues. Germline lookup yields CDR1 SEHNR and CDR2 FQNEAQ (reference sequence). Trimming cost V 1 base and J 6 bases, with 7 bases left between them. CDR3 region: CASSLGTGQPQHF. CDR3 sequence (DNA): TGTGCCAGCAGCTTAGGAACAGGTCAGCCCCAGCATTTT.

V and J are TRBV9 and TRBJ2-7; possible D gene TRBD1, 6 bases. V was shortened by 4 bases and J by 7 bases, with 15 bases between the two germline ends. CDR1 and CDR2 (germline): SGDLS, YYNGEE. The CDR3 spans 13 residues. CDR3 sequence: CASSPQVGTEQYF. Written as DNA, the CDR3 is TGTGCCAGCAGCCCCCAAGTTGGGACAGAGCAGTACTTC.

There are a few counts of this clone. The CDR3 protein is CASSYDQAEQFF. The CDR3 DNA is TGTGCCAGCAGTTACGACCAGGCCGAGCAGTTCTTC. The genes are TRBV12-3 or TRBV12-4 and TRBJ2-1, with D unclear. V shed 4 bases and J shed 10 bases, with 11 bases lying between them. The CDR3 is 12 residues long.

The chain recombines TRBV11-1 with TRBJ1-6; D is uncertain. V lost 3 bases and J 6 bases, leaving 3 bases between the germline ends. Germline V lookup: CDR1 SGHAT, CDR2 FQDESV (reference sequence). This CDR3 is 12 amino acids long. The CDR3 here is CASSFRNSPLHF. For the CDR3, the DNA is TGTGCCAGCAGCTTCCGTAATTCACCCCTCCACTTT.

This clone has a handful of counts. The chain has TRBV19 and TRBJ2-7; 9 bases map to TRBD2. Germline loops: CDR1 LNHDA, CDR2 SQIVND (reference sequence). The trim removed 6 bases at V and 6 bases at J, leaving 9 bases unmatched. The CDR3 extends over 14 amino acids. As DNA, the CDR3 is TGTGCCAGTAGGGACCCAGGACTAGCGAGCGAGCAGTACTTC. Translating it yields CASRDPGLASEQYF.

Points on this clone: At one boundary the junction diverges from the germline segment, which might be a read error. This chain uses TRBV7-7 with TRBJ2-1; 8 positions match TRBD1. Per germline, CDR1 SSHAT and CDR2 FNYEAQ (reference sequence). CDR3 length equals 14 residues. CDR3 protein: CASSRDRGGNEQFF. The CDR3 region has the DNA TGTGCTAGCAGCCGAGACAGGGGTGGAAATGAGCAGTTCTTC. Filled out from reference TRBV7-7 and TRBJ2-1, the complete variable domain reads GAGVSQSPRYKVTKRGQDVTLRCDPISSHATLYWYQQALGQGPEFLTYFNYEAQPDKSGLPSDRFSAERPEGSISTLTIQRTEQRDSAMYRCASSRDRGGNEQFFGPGTRLTVL.

This clone occurred once. J is TRBJ1-5 and V is TRBV30, with 7 bases that match TRBD1. This CDR3 spans 13 amino acids. The germline V gene has CDR1 GTSNPN and CDR2 SVGIG (reference sequence). Germline trimming cut 5 bases from V and 4 bases from J; bases unmatched to any gene: 5. Written as DNA, the CDR3 is TGTGCCTGGGGTGGGACAGAAAATCAGCCCCAGCATTTT. It yields the protein CAWGGTENQPQHF.

The gene calls are TRBV12-5 and TRBJ2-7; 8 bases agree with TRBD2. This CDR3 has 16 residues. With 6 bases clipped from V and 2 bases from J, the junction kept 12 bases outside the gene matches. CDR1 and CDR2 from the germline V gene are LGHNT and FRNRAP. As DNA, the CDR3 is TGTGCTAGTGGCCCAAACCTAGCGGGTGGAACCTACGAGCAGTACTTC. Residues: CASGPNLAGGTYEQYF.

This chain joins TRBV15 and TRBJ2-5; a possible D gene is TRBD1 (6 bases). Germline V CDR1 and CDR2: LNHNV, YYDKDF (reference sequence). V gave up 8 bases and J gave up 3 bases, with 16 bases separating them. This CDR3 has 14 residues. Here the CDR3 DNA reads TGTGCCACCTCACGGCAGGGGTTAGAAGAGACCCAGTACTTC. This gives the protein CATSRQGLEETQYF.

The rearrangement uses TRBV19 and TRBJ2-1, with 9 bases fitting TRBD2. The CDR3 contains 17 residues. The germline V gene has CDR1 LNHDA and CDR2 SQIVND (reference sequence). The junction had 9 bases not matched to a gene; V was cut back by 2 bases and J by 4 bases. The CDR3 DNA sequence: TGTGCCAGTAGTATACCCCCGCTAGCGGGAACATACAATGAGCAGTTCTTC. Protein product: CASSIPPLAGTYNEQFF.

The chain employs TRBV19 and TRBJ1-3, with 8 nucleotides matching TRBD1. With V trimmed by 6 bases and J by 5 bases, 3 bases remained unmatched. Looked up from germline, CDR1 is LNHDA and CDR2 is SQIVND (reference sequence). CDR3 length equals 13 residues. This chain's CDR3 is CASSTGGRNTIYF. The CDR3 nucleotides read TGTGCCAGTAGCACAGGGGGACGAAACACCATATATTTT.

The V and J genes are TRBV5-1 and TRBJ1-6, with no clear D. Germline V gene sequence: CDR1 SGHRS, CDR2 YFSETQ. There are 13 residues in the CDR3. The V and J ends lost 6 bases and 6 bases respectively, with 10 bases between them. CDR3 DNA sequence: TGCGCCAGCACCTGGGAGGGTAATTCACCCCTCCACTTT. It yields the protein CASTWEGNSPLHF. Drawing the rest from reference TRBV5-1 and TRBJ1-6, the complete variable domain is KAGVTQTPRYLIKTRGQQVTLSCSPISGHRSVSWYQQTPGQGLQFLFEYFSETQRNKGNFPGRFSGRQFSNSRSEMNVSTLELGDSALYLCASTWEGNSPLHFGNGTRLTVT.

The rearrangement uses TRBV9 and TRBJ1-2, with a tentative D call TRBD1 (6 bases). The CDR3 runs to 14 residues. Germline loops: CDR1 SGDLS, CDR2 YYNGEE. The V gene lost 0 bases and the J gene lost 3 bases, with 9 bases spanning the gap. The CDR3 spells CASSVGAGDYGYTF. DNA of the CDR3: TGTGCCAGCAGCGTAGGGGCAGGGGACTATGGCTACACCTTC.